This record concerns one T cell receptor (beta chain) sequence. Its antigen is undetermined. This specimen comes from a study of cytomegalovirus exposure and HLA in healthy donors. General study points: The authors later found TCR association rates varying by HLA locus, with DRB1 most and HLA-C fewest.

The junction had 7 bases not matched to a gene; V was cut back by 8 bases and J by 3 bases. The CDR3 covers 14 residues. CDR1 is MDHEN, CDR2 SYDVKM, per germline. This PCR relied on a set of 60 Vbeta primers and 13 Jbeta primers. Generated by immunoSEQ multiplex PCR, the TCRdb table keeps only in-frame clones and is missing some. The sample lists 95,000 to 110,000 clones, around three quarters seen once, with 7.8% in the top ten. The rearrangement joins TRBV28 to TRBJ2-1, with 7 bases lining up with TRBD2. The clonotype comes from a man under 40 in good health and CMV-seronegative. Sequencing was done on a sample of PBMCs. The CDR3 region has the DNA TGTGCCAGCCCTCCGGCGGGAGTCTACAATGAGCAGTTCTTC. It translates to CASPPAGVYNEQFF.